This TCR beta chain stems from a study of shared clonotypes between healthy human individuals. CDR3 size: 13 residues. The V gene's germline CDR1 is SGDLS and CDR2 YYNGEE. V lost 4 bases, J lost 6 bases, and 4 bases stayed unmatched. Free of recent acute infections or vaccinations, the donors were healthy HIV-negative adults. TCRdb keeps only in-frame clones here, not all; method: immunoSEQ multiplex PCR. The sample lists more than 550,000 clones; roughly 88% were seen once. Worth noting for this clone: Different DNA sequences within this sample yield the same CDR3.

This TCR came from a man aged 18-30 years in good health. Some clones in this sample may be carry-over from other donors' samples. The chain uses TRBV9 and TRBJ2-7; 10 bases map to TRBD1. Sequencing was done on a sample of memory CD8+ T cells from PBMCs. Subset indicated: CD45RO+ cells pooled with CCR7-negative TemRA cells. CDR3 sequence: CASSIGQGGEQYF. CDR3 sequence (DNA): TGTGCCAGCAGCATCGGACAGGGGGGCGAGCAGTACTTC.